This is a list of T cell receptor beta chains from one sample in a study of T cells of healthy individuals. TCRdb processed the 5' RACE reads anew with MiXCR; each CDR3 protein has one entry. The repertoire has roughly 87,000 distinct CDR3 sequences, roughly 15% of them found once; the top ten carry about 6.2%. The receptors originated from a human donor in good health. The CDR3 runs from the conserved cysteine through the conserved F or W. The D gene is left open where the match is weak. The size entry is marked missing in some rows and otherwise reads once, few, many or a size class.

TRBJ1-1	TRBV11-2	once	.	TGTGCCAGCAGCTTAGTTAAAGCGGTGAACACTGAAGCTTTCTTT	CASSLVKAVNTEAFF
TRBJ2-2	TRBV4-1	many	.	TGCGCCAGCAGCCCATCTACGAACACCGGGGAGCTGTTTTTT	CASSPSTNTGELFF
TRBJ2-1	TRBV19	.	TRBD1	TGTGCCAGTAGTTCAACAGGGGGCGCGGGTGAGCAGTTCTTC	CASSSTGGAGEQFF
TRBJ2-5	TRBV20-1	few	TRBD2	TGCAGTGCTAAGTCAGCGGGGGGAAGGGAGACCCAGTACTTC	CSAKSAGGRETQYF
TRBJ2-5	TRBV20-1	.	TRBD2	TGCAGTGCTAGAGATCGCCGCGGGAGAGTGACCCAGTACTTC	CSARDRRGRVTQYF
TRBJ1-5	TRBV30	many	.	TGTGCCTGGAGTGGCGGATTCAATCAGCCCCAGCATTTT	CAWSGGFNQPQHF
TRBJ1-4	TRBV5-1	.	.	TGCGCCAGCAGCTTGCTACCGGGGGGGGCTAATGAAAAACTGTTTTTT	CASSLLPGGANEKLFF
TRBJ2-7	TRBV9	.	.	TGTGCCAACAGCACGGACGGGACCTACCCCTACGAGCAGTACTTC	CANSTDGTYPYEQYF
TRBJ2-1	TRBV11-2	few	TRBD2	TGTGCCAGCAGCCCCTCTGAACTAGCGGGATACAATGAGCAGTTCTTC	CASSPSELAGYNEQFF
TRBJ1-5	TRBV7-9	few	.	TGTGCCAGCAGCACTACAGGTGATCAGCCCCAGCATTTT	CASSTTGDQPQHF
TRBJ2-7	TRBV10-3	.	TRBD1	TGTGCCATCAGTAGCCCGGACAGGGTTTACGAGCAGTACTTC	CAISSPDRVYEQYF
TRBJ2-2	TRBV2	.	.	TGTGCCAGCAGTTGGACAGAAAACACCGGGGAGCTGTTTTTT	CASSWTENTGELFF
TRBJ1-1	TRBV6-5	few	.	TGTGCCAGCGTTTCACGACAGAGGCTGAACACTGAAGCTTTCTTT	CASVSRQRLNTEAFF
TRBJ2-7	TRBV28	many	TRBD2	TGTGCCAGCACCCCCGGGACTAGCTCATCCGAGCAGTACTTC	CASTPGTSSSEQYF
TRBJ2-1	TRBV20-1	many	.	TGCAGTGCTAGAGATTGGGGCAGGGTAGGGAGTGAGCAGTTCTTC	CSARDWGRVGSEQFF
TRBJ2-7	TRBV7-9	.	.	TGTGCCAGCAGCTCCCGGGACCGGCGCTACGAGCAGTACTTC	CASSSRDRRYEQYF
TRBJ2-7	TRBV19	many	TRBD1	TGTGCCAGTAGTCCAGGACAGGGACAGAGCTCCTACGAGCAGTACTTC	CASSPGQGQSSYEQYF
TRBJ1-1	TRBV2	few	TRBD1	TGTGCCAGCAGCGCGGACAGGGGGTACACTGAAGCTTTCTTT	CASSADRGYTEAFF
TRBJ2-5	TRBV5-6	.	.	TGTGCCAGCAGCTTAGGGTTACCGAGACACCAAGAGACCCAGTACTTC	CASSLGLPRHQETQYF
TRBJ1-2	TRBV27	few	.	TGTGCCAGCAGTTTTTCAGTCAACTATGGCTACACCTTC	CASSFSVNYGYTF
TRBJ1-5	TRBV28	.	.	TGTGCCAGCAGTTTATTCACAGGGTCCGGCAATCAGCCCCAGCATTTT	CASSLFTGSGNQPQHF
TRBJ2-7	TRBV28	.	.	TGTGCCAGCAGTCCGGGGGCTTACTACGAGCAGTACTTC	CASSPGAYYEQYF
TRBJ2-7	TRBV29-1	.	.	TGCAGCGTTGAGACAGGCCCCTACGAGCAGTACTTC	CSVETGPYEQYF
TRBJ2-3	TRBV6-5	few	TRBD1	TGTGCCAGCAGTTACTCCCGGACAGGGATGCAGTATTTT	CASSYSRTGMQYF
TRBJ2-1	TRBV6-2/TRBV6-3	.	.	TGTGCCAGCAGTAGGCGTGAGACAACGGGCAATGAGCAGTTCTTC	CASSRRETTGNEQFF
TRBJ2-2	TRBV19	many	.	TGTGCCAGTAGTCCCACAGGGGCGGGGGCCACCGGGGAGCTGTTTTTT	CASSPTGAGATGELFF
TRBJ1-5	TRBV12-3/TRBV12-4	.	.	TGTGCCAGCAGTTTTTTTGGCAATCAGCCCCAGCATTTT	CASSFFGNQPQHF
TRBJ2-7	TRBV25-1	many	.	TGTGCCAGCAGTGAGGGGAGCTTAGACGAGCAGTACTTC	CASSEGSLDEQYF
TRBJ1-5	TRBV5-6	few	TRBD1	TGTGCCAGCAGCGCGCGACAGGGGAATCAGCCCCAGCATTTT	CASSARQGNQPQHF
TRBJ2-7	TRBV10-3	.	.	TGTGCCATCAGTGTTCAGGGTTACGAGCAGTACTTC	CAISVQGYEQYF
TRBJ2-5	TRBV20-1	.	.	TGCAGTGCTAGAAGGCTAGCTGGAGAGACCCAGTACTTC	CSARRLAGETQYF
TRBJ2-2	TRBV12-3/TRBV12-4	few	.	TGTGCCAGCAGCCCAGGCCGGAGCACCGGGGAGCTGTTTTTT	CASSPGRSTGELFF
TRBJ2-1	TRBV11-2	few	.	TGTGCCAGCAGCCAAGGTAGAGGGAGGCGCAAAATCAATGAGCAGTTCTTC	CASSQGRGRRKINEQFF
TRBJ2-4	TRBV30	many	TRBD2	TGTGCCTCGGAGCCATCCCGGACTAGGGGAAACATTCAGTACTTC	CASEPSRTRGNIQYF
TRBJ2-1	TRBV11-3	.	.	TGTGCCAGCAGTCCGGAAGGGAATGAGCAGTTCTTC	CASSPEGNEQFF
TRBJ1-1	TRBV28	.	.	TGTGCCAGCAGTTTAGTGGGAACTGAAGCTTTCTTT	CASSLVGTEAFF
TRBJ2-1	TRBV19	many	TRBD1	TGTGCCAGTCGCAGGAGACAGGGGTGGGTCAATGAGCAGTTCTTC	CASRRRQGWVNEQFF
TRBJ2-7	TRBV6-2/TRBV6-3	.	.	TGTGCCAGCAGTTACAGATCGGGACTCGGCTTCGAGCAGTACTTC	CASSYRSGLGFEQYF
TRBJ1-1	TRBV20-1	.	.	TGCAGTGCTAGGGACAATGACGGGACTGAAGCTTTCTTT	CSARDNDGTEAFF
TRBJ2-3	TRBV6-2/TRBV6-3	few	.	TGTGCCAGCAGTTACTCTCGGGGGCCAGATACGCAGTATTTT	CASSYSRGPDTQYF
TRBJ1-5	TRBV25-1	.	TRBD1	TGTGCCAGCTCGACAGGGGGAAAGACTCAGCCCCAGCATTTT	CASSTGGKTQPQHF
TRBJ1-6	TRBV20-1	.	.	TGCAGTGCTAGAGATCGGAGAACTCTGGATTCACCCCTCCACTTT	CSARDRRTLDSPLHF
TRBJ2-5	TRBV7-2	.	TRBD2	TGTGCCAGCAGCCCCCAAAGGACTAGCGGGAGCCAAGAGACCCAGTACTTC	CASSPQRTSGSQETQYF
TRBJ2-1	TRBV6-2/TRBV6-3	many	.	TGTGCCAGCCGAACTTTTTCCCTTTACAATGAGCAGTTCTTC	CASRTFSLYNEQFF
TRBJ1-1	TRBV10-3	.	.	TGTGCCATCAGTGAGGCAGTGAACACTGAAGCTTTCTTT	CAISEAVNTEAFF
TRBJ2-1	TRBV12-3/TRBV12-4	few	.	TGTGCCAGCAGACACTCCGGACTGGCCAAAGCTGAGCAGTTCTTC	CASRHSGLAKAEQFF
TRBJ1-5	TRBV4-3	many	.	TGCGCCAGCAGCCAAGGACAGTCAACGCAGCCCCAGCATTTT	CASSQGQSTQPQHF
TRBJ2-1	TRBV2	.	TRBD1	TGTGCCAGCAGTACGGACAGGGGATACAATGAGCAGTTCTTC	CASSTDRGYNEQFF
TRBJ2-3	TRBV28	.	.	TGTGCCAGCAGTTTCACCGTCACAGATACGCAGTATTTT	CASSFTVTDTQYF
TRBJ2-7	TRBV6-2/TRBV6-3	few	.	TGTGCCAGCTCTACGGGGCCCCGCGAGCAGTACTTC	CASSTGPREQYF
TRBJ2-3	TRBV14	many	TRBD2	TGTGCCAGCAGCCAAATCCGGACTAGCGGGAGACAATTAACGCAGTATTTT	CASSQIRTSGRQLTQYF
TRBJ1-1	TRBV5-1	many	.	TGCGCCAGCAGCGTGGAGGAGGTCGGCACTGAAGCTTTCTTT	CASSVEEVGTEAFF